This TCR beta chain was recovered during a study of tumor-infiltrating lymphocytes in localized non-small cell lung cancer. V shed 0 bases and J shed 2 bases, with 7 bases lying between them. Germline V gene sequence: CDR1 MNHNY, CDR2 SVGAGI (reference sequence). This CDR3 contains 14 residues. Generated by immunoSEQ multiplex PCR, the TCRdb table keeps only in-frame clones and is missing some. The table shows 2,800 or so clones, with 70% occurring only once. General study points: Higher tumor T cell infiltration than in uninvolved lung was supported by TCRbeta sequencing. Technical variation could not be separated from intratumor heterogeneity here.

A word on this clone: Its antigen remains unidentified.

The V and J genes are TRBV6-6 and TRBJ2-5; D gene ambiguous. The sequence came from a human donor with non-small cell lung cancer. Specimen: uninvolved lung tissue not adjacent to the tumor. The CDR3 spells CASSYSTAQETQYF. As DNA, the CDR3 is TGTGCCAGCAGTTACTCGACGGCACAAGAGACCCAGTACTTC.